This TCR beta chain was found in a study of blood T cell repertoires in COVID-19. Overall study: The origin of the acute and convalescent COVID-19 samples was the United States, Italy and Spain. Nucleic acid was either cDNA or gDNA, and it came from T cells, B-cell-depleted T cells, or PBMCs.

The germline V and J ends were trimmed by 2 bases and 9 bases, with 17 bases remaining between them. Germline V gives CDR1 KGHSH, CDR2 LQKENI. This CDR3 has 16 amino acids. In the study's own analysis: Quantification of nucleated cells was approximated via reference gene primer amplification. Profiled with immunoSEQ multiplex PCR; TCRdb holds only in-frame clones, not every one. The DNA gave D and trimming, while V, J and clone size come from that table. The sample contains around 200,000 clones, approximately 82% of which appear only once. Sequenced sample: peripheral blood. The chain combines TRBV18 with TRBJ1-6; a possible D gene is TRBD1 (5 bases). This clonotype was obtained from a man aged 50-59 years with active or convalescent COVID-19. The chain's CDR3 is CASSPNLGQGRSPLHF. CDR3 nucleotide sequence: TGTGCCAGCTCACCAAATCTAGGGCAGGGTCGTTCACCCCTCCACTTT.